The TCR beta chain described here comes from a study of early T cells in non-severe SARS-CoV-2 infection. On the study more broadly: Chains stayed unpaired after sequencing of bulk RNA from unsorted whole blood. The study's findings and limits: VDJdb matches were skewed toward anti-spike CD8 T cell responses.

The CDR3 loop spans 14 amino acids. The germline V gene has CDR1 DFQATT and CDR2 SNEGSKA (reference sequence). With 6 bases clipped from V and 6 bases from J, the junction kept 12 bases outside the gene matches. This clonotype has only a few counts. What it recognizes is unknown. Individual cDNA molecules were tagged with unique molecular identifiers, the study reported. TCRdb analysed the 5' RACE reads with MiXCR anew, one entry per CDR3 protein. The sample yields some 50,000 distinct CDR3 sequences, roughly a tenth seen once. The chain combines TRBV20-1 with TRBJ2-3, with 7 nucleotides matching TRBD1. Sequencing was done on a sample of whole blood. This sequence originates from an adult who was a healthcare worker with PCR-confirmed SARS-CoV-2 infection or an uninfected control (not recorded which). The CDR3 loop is CSATPRDSWDTQYF. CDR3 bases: TGCAGTGCGACTCCAAGGGACAGTTGGGATACGCAGTATTTT.